A selection of T cell receptor beta chains follows, all from one sample in a study of cytomegalovirus exposure and HLA in healthy donors. Assay: immunoSEQ multiplex PCR; the TCRdb copy retains only in-frame clones and omits some. The data show around 250,000 clones, about 90% seen once. Material: PBMCs. These receptors all stem from a girl aged 2 to 9 in good health and CMV-seronegative. CDR3s include the opening cysteine and the closing phenylalanine or tryptophan. D genes are given only for firm matches. Clone size, where shown, is once, few, many, or a class for clones that have expanded.

NA	13	TRBD1	TRBV9	TRBJ1-1	TGTGCCAGCAGCCCGGGGACAGTCCCTGAAGCTTTCTTT	CASSPGTVPEAFF
NA	15	TRBD1	TRBV5-1	TRBJ1-1	TGCGCCAGCAGCTTGGGGACAGGGAGGGACACTGAAGCTTTCTTT	CASSLGTGRDTEAFF
NA	15	NA	TRBV28	TRBJ2-5	TGTGCCAGCAGTCCCCCTGAACGAGCAGGCGAGACCCAGTACTTC	CASSPPERAGETQYF
NA	15	TRBD1	TRBV6-5	TRBJ1-1	TGTGCCAGCAGTTACTCTAGGGACAGGGACACTGAAGCTTTCTTT	CASSYSRDRDTEAFF
once	15	TRBD2	TRBV19	TRBJ2-7	TGTGCCAGTATCGATAGCGGGAGCAGCTCCTACGAGCAGTACTTC	CASIDSGSSSYEQYF
NA	14	TRBD2	TRBV6-4	TRBJ2-1	TGTGCCAGCAGTCGACTAGCGGGAGTAGGTGAGCAGTTCTTC	CASSRLAGVGEQFF
NA	13	TRBD2	TRBV6-5	TRBJ2-7	TGTGCCACCAACCGCGGGAGCTCCTACGAGCAGTACTTC	CATNRGSSYEQYF
NA	12	NA	TRBV29-1	TRBJ1-2	TGCAGCGGAAGTCAGGGGATAGGAGGCTACACCTTC	CSGSQGIGGYTF
NA	15	NA	TRBV29-1	TRBJ2-3	TGCAGCGTTGGCGGCGCGGTACTCCCTTTAGATACGCAGTATTTT	CSVGGAVLPLDTQYF
NA	13	NA	TRBV6-6	TRBJ2-7	TGTGCCAGCAGTTACTGGGCCGCCTACGAGCAGTACTTC	CASSYWAAYEQYF
NA	14	NA	TRBV25-1	TRBJ1-5	TGTGCCAGCAGTGACCCAGGCTTCAATCAGCCCCAGCATTTT	CASSDPGFNQPQHF
NA	14	NA	TRBV27	TRBJ1-1	TGTGCCAGCAGTTGGACAGCCTCGAACACTGAAGCTTTCTTT	CASSWTASNTEAFF
NA	11	NA	TRBV29-1	TRBJ2-7	TGCAGCGCCAGGGTGGCCTACGAGCAGTACTTC	CSARVAYEQYF
NA	13	NA	TRBV30	TRBJ2-5	TGTGCCTGGAGTGTACAACACCAAGAGACCCAGTACTTC	CAWSVQHQETQYF
NA	16	TRBD2	TRBV4-1	TRBJ2-1	TGCGCCAGCACCCAAGGGTTCGGGAGGACCTACAATGAGCAGTTCTTC	CASTQGFGRTYNEQFF
NA	12	NA	TRBV5-1	TRBJ2-5	TGCGCCAGCAGCTTTCGGGAAGAGACCCAGTACTTC	CASSFREETQYF
once	14	NA	TRBV9	TRBJ2-7	TGTGCCAGCAGCGGAAGCGGTAACTCCTACGAGCAGTACTTC	CASSGSGNSYEQYF
NA	14	NA	TRBV18	TRBJ2-7	TGTGCCAGCTCACTGGGGGGGCAAGGGTACGAGCAGTACTTC	CASSLGGQGYEQYF
NA	15	NA	TRBV6-5	TRBJ2-3	TGTGCCAGCAGTTTTATGGAGGGAAGCACAGATACGCAGTATTTT	CASSFMEGSTDTQYF
NA	15	NA	TRBV10-2	TRBJ2-2	TGCGCCAGCACTCAATTTGGACAGACCACCGGGGAGCTGTTTTTT	CASTQFGQTTGELFF
NA	14	TRBD1	TRBV16	TRBJ1-1	TGTGCCAGCAGCCCACAGGGGAAGAACACTGAAGCTTTCTTT	CASSPQGKNTEAFF
few	16	TRBD1	TRBV5-4	TRBJ2-3	TGTGCCAGCAGCTTGGAAGAGACAGGGATTCCGGATACGCAGTATTTT	CASSLEETGIPDTQYF
NA	12	NA	TRBV6-1	TRBJ1-2	TGTGCCAGCAGTGAAACTGTGAGCGGCTACACCTTC	CASSETVSGYTF
few	14	TRBD1	TRBV6-5	TRBJ2-7	TGTGCCAGCAGTACGGGACAGGGCTCCTACGAGCAGTACTTC	CASSTGQGSYEQYF
NA	16	NA	TRBV4-1	TRBJ1-1	TGCGCCAGCAGCCAGTCCCCGACCGGGGGGGTCACTGAAGCTTTCTTT	CASSQSPTGGVTEAFF
NA	15	NA	TRBV15	TRBJ1-4	TGTGCCACCAGCAGCGCTATCCTAGACGATGAAAAACTGTTTTTT	CATSSAILDDEKLFF
NA	14	TRBD2	TRBV6-6	TRBJ2-7	TGTGCCAGCAGATCCGGGACTAGCGGTTACGAGCAGTACTTC	CASRSGTSGYEQYF
NA	13	TRBD1	TRBV29-1	TRBJ2-7	TGCAGCGTTGTCGACAGGGAAGGCTACGAGCAGTACTTC	CSVVDREGYEQYF
NA	14	TRBD2	TRBV4-1	TRBJ2-7	TGCGCCAGCAGCCCCCCCGGGAGGGTCTACGAGCAGTACTTC	CASSPPGRVYEQYF
NA	14	TRBD2	TRBV6-4	TRBJ2-1	TGTGCCAGCAGTAGTGTAGCGGGGGTAAATGAGCAGTTCTTC	CASSSVAGVNEQFF
NA	15	TRBD2	TRBV6-6	TRBJ2-7	TGTGCCAGCAGTGACGGACTAGCGGGATCGGACGAGCAGTACTTC	CASSDGLAGSDEQYF
NA	11	TRBD1	TRBV29-1	TRBJ2-1	TGCAGCGCCCTGACCGGGACAGGGCGCTTCTTC	CSALTGTGRFF
NA	17	NA	TRBV27	TRBJ2-3	TGTGCCAGCAGTTTATCAACCTGGCGGGGTGGCACAGATACGCAGTATTTT	CASSLSTWRGGTDTQYF
NA	13	TRBD1	TRBV28	TRBJ1-2	TGTGCCAGCAGCCCCCACAGGGGCGATGGCTACACCTTC	CASSPHRGDGYTF
NA	13	TRBD1	TRBV30	TRBJ2-7	TGTGCCTATACCGGGACAGTGTTCTACGAGCAGTACTTC	CAYTGTVFYEQYF
once	13	NA	TRBV11-2	TRBJ2-5	TGTGCCAGCAGCCGGGGGAGGTTGGAGACCCAGTACTTC	CASSRGRLETQYF
NA	15	TRBD1	TRBV5-1	TRBJ1-2	TGCGCCAGCAGCTTGTGGGGACAGGGGTCGGATGGCTACACCTTC	CASSLWGQGSDGYTF
NA	17	TRBD2	TRBV7-8	TRBJ2-2	TGTGCCAGCAGCTTATTTCTAGCGGGGCCGAACACCGGGGAGCTGTTTTTT	CASSLFLAGPNTGELFF
NA	15	TRBD2	TRBV25-1	TRBJ2-7	TGTGCCAGCAGTGAACTGGGCGGGGGGGCAGATGAGCAGTACTTC	CASSELGGGADEQYF
NA	14	TRBD1	TRBV27	TRBJ2-4	TGTGCCAGCAGGATGACAGGGGGTCAAAACATTCAGTACTTC	CASRMTGGQNIQYF
NA	16	NA	TRBV12-5	TRBJ1-2	TGTGCTAGTGGTTTGGTACCAGGGGACCTCACCTATGGCTACACCTTC	CASGLVPGDLTYGYTF
few	13	NA	TRBV19	TRBJ2-5	TGTGCCAGTAGTATAGTGGGCAGCGAGACCCAGTACTTC	CASSIVGSETQYF
NA	14	NA	TRBV18	TRBJ2-5	TGTGCCAGCTCACCCCCTGGGAGGCAAGAGACCCAGTACTTC	CASSPPGRQETQYF
NA	12	NA	TRBV6-1	TRBJ2-3	TGTGCCAGCCACACTACCTCAGATACGCAGTATTTT	CASHTTSDTQYF
NA	17	NA	TRBV2	TRBJ1-2	TGTGCCAGCAGCGACACGCAGGGGTGGGCCCGGGACTATGGCTACACCTTC	CASSDTQGWARDYGYTF
NA	18	NA	TRBV21-1	TRBJ2-7	TGTGCCAGCAGCAAAGTTGGTATGAGACAGGGTACCTTCTACGAGCAGTACTTC	CASSKVGMRQGTFYEQYF
NA	15	NA	TRBV4-2	TRBJ1-5	TGTGCCAGCAGCCAAGAAGGAGGTTCGGGTCAGCCCCAGCATTTT	CASSQEGGSGQPQHF
NA	17	NA	TRBV12-2	TRBJ2-1	TGTGCAAGTCGCTTAGCCAAAGGGAGGGTGATGGGAAATGAGCAGTTCTTC	CASRLAKGRVMGNEQFF
once	17	NA	TRBV4-2	TRBJ1-6	TGTGCCAGCAGCCAAGCCGACCCGGGACTTAGTAATTCACCCCTCCACTTT	CASSQADPGLSNSPLHF
NA	11	NA	TRBV20-1	TRBJ2-3	TGCAGTCTACAGGACACAGATACGCAGTATTTT	CSLQDTDTQYF
NA	14	TRBD1	TRBV29-1	TRBJ1-2	TGCAGCGTTGATGACAGGGGGTCGGGCTATGGCTACACCTTC	CSVDDRGSGYGYTF
NA	14	TRBD1	TRBV5-6	TRBJ2-2	TGTGCCAGCAGCTTTGGACAGGGAGGCGGGGAGCTGTTTTTT	CASSFGQGGGELFF
NA	13	NA	TRBV19	TRBJ2-2	TGTGCCAGTAGTCCCGGGGGGCCCGGGGAGCTGTTTTTT	CASSPGGPGELFF
NA	12	NA	TRBV27	TRBJ2-3	TGTGCCAGCAGTTTACGGAGAGATACGCAGTATTTT	CASSLRRDTQYF
NA	12	NA	TRBV7-9	TRBJ2-2	TGTGCCAGCAGCCCGCGAACCGGGGAGCTGTTTTTT	CASSPRTGELFF
NA	14	NA	TRBV7-2	TRBJ1-5	TGTGCCAGCAGCTTGACAGGCGGCAATCAGCCCCAGCATTTT	CASSLTGGNQPQHF
NA	15	NA	TRBV5-1	TRBJ1-4	TGCGCCAGCAGCTTGGAACGGGGATCTAATGAAAAACTGTTTTTT	CASSLERGSNEKLFF